This T cell receptor beta chain was profiled in a study of T-cell reconstitution after alpha-beta-depleted transplantation in children. Unique molecular identifiers were used to barcode this TCRbeta library. From the PCR reads, TCRdb called clonotypes with MiXCR, one entry per CDR3 protein. Seen here are about 400,000 distinct CDR3 sequences, 20% observed once, and the top ten hold 3% to 4.5%. Trimming removed 2 bases from V and 7 bases from J, with 14 bases in between. Germline assignment: CDR1 KGHSH and CDR2 LQKENI. CDR3 size: 15 residues. The sequence derives from a human donor who donated a stem cell graft to a child with acute myeloid leukemia. This specimen consisted of PBMCs from the stem cell graft donor, obtained from the stem cell graft. The chain joins TRBV18 to TRBJ2-2; no firm D call. CDR3 coding DNA: TGTGCCAGCTCACCATTCCTCAAAGCCGACGGGGAGCTGTTTTTT. Its translation: CASSPFLKADGELFF.